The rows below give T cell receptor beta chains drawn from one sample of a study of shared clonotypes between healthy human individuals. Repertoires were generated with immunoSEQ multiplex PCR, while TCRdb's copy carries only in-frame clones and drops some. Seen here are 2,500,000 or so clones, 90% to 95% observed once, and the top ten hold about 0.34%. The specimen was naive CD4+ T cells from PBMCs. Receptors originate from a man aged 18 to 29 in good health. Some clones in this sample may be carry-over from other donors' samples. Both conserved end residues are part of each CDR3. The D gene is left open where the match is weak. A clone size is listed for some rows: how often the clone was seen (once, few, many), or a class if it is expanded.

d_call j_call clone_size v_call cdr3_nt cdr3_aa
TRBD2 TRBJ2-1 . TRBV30 TGTGCCTGGACCGGGACTAGCGGCTACAATGAGCAGTTCTTC CAWTGTSGYNEQFF
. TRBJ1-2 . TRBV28 TGTGCCAGCAGGGTGGACTATGGCTACACCTTC CASRVDYGYTF
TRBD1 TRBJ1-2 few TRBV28 TGTGCCAGCAGTTTTGGGACAGGGGCGGATGGCTACACCTTC CASSFGTGADGYTF
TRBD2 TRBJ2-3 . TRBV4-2 TGTGCCAGCAGCCAAGAGGGCAGCGGGGGAACAGATACGCAGTATTTT CASSQEGSGGTDTQYF
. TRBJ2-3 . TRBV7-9 TGTGCCAGCAGCTTCAAGTATTACACAGATACGCAGTATTTT CASSFKYYTDTQYF
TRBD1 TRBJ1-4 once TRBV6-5 TGTGCCAGCAGCCGGACAGGGCCGAATGAAAAACTGTTTTTT CASSRTGPNEKLFF
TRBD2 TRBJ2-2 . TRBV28 TGTGCCAGCAGTAGCGGGAGGGCCCCCGGGGAGCTGTTTTTT CASSSGRAPGELFF
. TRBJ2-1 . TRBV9 TGTGCCAGCAGCGTAGGTCAGTTGAGGGCCTACAATGAGCAGTTCTTC CASSVGQLRAYNEQFF
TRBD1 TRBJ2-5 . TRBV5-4 TGTGCCAGCAGCTTCTTACAGGGGGCAGAGCAAGAGACCCAGTACTTC CASSFLQGAEQETQYF
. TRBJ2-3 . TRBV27 TGTGCCAGCAGTTTATTGCGGCCCTCGGTGGACACAGATACGCAGTATTTT CASSLLRPSVDTDTQYF
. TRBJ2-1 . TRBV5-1 TGCGCCAGCAGCTTGCAGGGAAGTAATGAGCAGTTCTTC CASSLQGSNEQFF
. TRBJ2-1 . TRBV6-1 TGTGCCAGCAGTGGGGACTGGCGTAATGAGCAGTTCTTC CASSGDWRNEQFF
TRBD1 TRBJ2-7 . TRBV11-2 TGTGCCAGCAGCTTAGGACAGGGGGCCTACGAGCAGTACTTC CASSLGQGAYEQYF
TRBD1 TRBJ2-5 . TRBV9 TGTGCCAGCAATACAGGGGAAGAGACCCAGTACTTC CASNTGEETQYF
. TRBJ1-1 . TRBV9 TGTGCCAGCAGCGTAGATGGGGGCACCCCCACTGAAGCTTTCTTT CASSVDGGTPTEAFF